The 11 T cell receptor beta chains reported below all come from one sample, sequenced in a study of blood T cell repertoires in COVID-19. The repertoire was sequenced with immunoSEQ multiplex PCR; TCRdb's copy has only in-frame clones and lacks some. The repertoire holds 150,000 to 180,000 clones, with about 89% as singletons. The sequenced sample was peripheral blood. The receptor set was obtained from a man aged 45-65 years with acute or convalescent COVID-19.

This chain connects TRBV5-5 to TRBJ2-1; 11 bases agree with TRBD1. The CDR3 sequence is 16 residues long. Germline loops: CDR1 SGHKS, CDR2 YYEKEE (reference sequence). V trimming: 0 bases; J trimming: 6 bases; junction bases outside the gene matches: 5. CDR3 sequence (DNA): TGTGCCAGCAGCTTGGACCCCGGGACAGGGGGCAATGAGCAGTTCTTC. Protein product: CASSLDPGTGGNEQFF. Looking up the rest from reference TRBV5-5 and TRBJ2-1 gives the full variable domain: DAGVTQSPTHLIKTRGQQVTLRCSPISGHKSVSWYQQVLGQGPQFIFQYYEKEERGRGNFPDRFSARQFPNYSSELNVNALLLGDSALYLCASSLDPGTGGNEQFFGPGTRLTVL.

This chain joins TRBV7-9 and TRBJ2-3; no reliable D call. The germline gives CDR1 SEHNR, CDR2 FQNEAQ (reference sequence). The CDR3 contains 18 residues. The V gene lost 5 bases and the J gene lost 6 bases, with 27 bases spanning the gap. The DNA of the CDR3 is TGTGCCAGCAGCCGCCTTCTCTCGGCCCCGCGGTCTCCGGATACGCAGTATTTT. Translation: CASSRLLSAPRSPDTQYF. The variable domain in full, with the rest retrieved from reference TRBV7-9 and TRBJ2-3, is DTGVSQNPRHKITKRGQNVTFRCDPISEHNRLYWYRQTLGQGPEFLTYFQNEAQLEKSRLLSDRFSAERPKGSFSTLEIQRTEQGDSAMYLCASSRLLSAPRSPDTQYFGPGTRLTVL.

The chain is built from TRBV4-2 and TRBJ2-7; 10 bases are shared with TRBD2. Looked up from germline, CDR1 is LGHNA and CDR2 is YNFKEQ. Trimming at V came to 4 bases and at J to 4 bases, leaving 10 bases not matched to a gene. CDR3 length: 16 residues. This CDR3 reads CASSLLKAGGQYEQYF. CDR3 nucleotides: TGTGCCAGCAGCCTCCTTAAAGCGGGAGGGCAATACGAGCAGTACTTC.

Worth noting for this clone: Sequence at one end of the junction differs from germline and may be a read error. CDR3 in DNA: TGCGCCAGCGGCCCTCTAGCGGGAGAGGCGCAGCACTTT. Protein sequence: CASGPLAGEAQHF. The chain couples TRBV5-1 to TRBJ2-3; TRBD2 matches at 10 bases. This CDR3 spans 13 amino acids. Per the germline V gene, CDR1 is SGHRS and CDR2 is YFSETQ. The full variable domain, completed using reference TRBV5-1 and TRBJ2-3, is KAGVTQTPRYLIKTRGQQVTLSCSPISGHRSVSWYQQTPGQGLQFLFEYFSETQRNKGNFPGRFSGRQFSNSRSEMNVSTLELGDSALYLCASGPLAGEAQHFGPGTRLTVL.

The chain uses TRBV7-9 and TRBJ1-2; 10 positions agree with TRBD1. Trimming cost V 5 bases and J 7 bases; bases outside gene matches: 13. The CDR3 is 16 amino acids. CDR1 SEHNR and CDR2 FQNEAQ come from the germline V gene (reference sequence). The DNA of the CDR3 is TGTGCCAGCAGCCCGACGCCAGACAGGGGGCTTTCTGGCTACACCTTC. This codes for CASSPTPDRGLSGYTF.

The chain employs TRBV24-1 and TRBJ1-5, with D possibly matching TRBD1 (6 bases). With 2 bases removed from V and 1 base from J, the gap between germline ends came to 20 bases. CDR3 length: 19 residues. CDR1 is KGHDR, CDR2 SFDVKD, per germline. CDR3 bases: TGTGCCACCAGTGATTCACCCGGGGGGGGCGCGTCGAGCAATCAGCCCCAGCATTTT. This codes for CATSDSPGGGASSNQPQHF.

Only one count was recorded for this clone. As DNA, the CDR3 is TGTGCCTGGAGTGTAGGGGCAGATACGCAGTATTTT. As protein: CAWSVGADTQYF. The rearrangement joins TRBV30 to TRBJ2-3; a weak D match, TRBD1 (5 bases). Per germline, CDR1 GTSNPN and CDR2 SVGIG (reference sequence). V lost 0 bases to trimming and J lost 4 bases, with 5 bases between them. This CDR3 contains 12 residues.

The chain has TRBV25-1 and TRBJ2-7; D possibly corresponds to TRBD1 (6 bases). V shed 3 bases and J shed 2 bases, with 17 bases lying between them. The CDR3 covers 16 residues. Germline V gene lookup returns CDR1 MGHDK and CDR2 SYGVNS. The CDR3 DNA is TGTGCCAGCAGTGAGTCTGTCTCCTACAGGGCCTACGAGCAGTACGTC. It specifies CASSESVSYRAYEQYV.

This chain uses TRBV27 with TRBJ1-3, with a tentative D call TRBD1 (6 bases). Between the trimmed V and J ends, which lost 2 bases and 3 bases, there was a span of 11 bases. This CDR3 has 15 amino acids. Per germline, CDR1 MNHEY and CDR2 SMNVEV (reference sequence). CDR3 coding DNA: TGTGCCAGCAGTTTAGGGGGGGCTCTTGGAAACACCATATATTTT. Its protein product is CASSLGGALGNTIYF.

The CDR3, as DNA: TGCAGCGTTGAATGGAGGTTTGGGTTGAACACTGAAGCTTTCTTT. Its protein is CSVEWRFGLNTEAFF. This rearrangement joins TRBV29-1 to TRBJ1-1, with unresolved D. Germline V gene lookup returns CDR1 SQVTM and CDR2 ANQGSEA. The CDR3 has 15 amino acids. V shed 2 bases and J shed 0 bases, with 13 bases lying between them.

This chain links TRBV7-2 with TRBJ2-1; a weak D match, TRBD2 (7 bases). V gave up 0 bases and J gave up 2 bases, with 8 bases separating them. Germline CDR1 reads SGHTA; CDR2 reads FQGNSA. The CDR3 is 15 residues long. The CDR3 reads CASSLAGGPYNEQFF. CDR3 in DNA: TGTGCCAGCAGCTTAGCGGGGGGGCCCTACAATGAGCAGTTCTTC.